These 20 T cell receptor beta chains originate from one sample sequenced in a study of graft-versus-host responses after intestinal transplantation. Antigens for these TCRs are unknown. TCRdb's copy holds only in-frame clones and misses some; the assay was immunoSEQ multiplex PCR. The sample consists of about 110,000 clones, roughly 95% of them appearing once. The specimen comprised unstimulated CD8+ T cells sorted from spleen or lymph node cells, sampled before intestinal transplant. The origin of the receptors is a human donor who received an intestinal transplant.

This clone was found a few times. This chain links TRBV4-1 with TRBJ2-3; 9 nucleotides line up with TRBD2. Germline CDR1 is MGHRA and CDR2 is YSYEKL. Trimming removed 0 bases from V and 7 bases from J; junction bases left unmatched: 8. The CDR3 is made up of 16 amino acids. The CDR3 loop is CASSQEPDGTSYTQYF. CDR3 nucleotide sequence: TGCGCCAGCAGCCAAGAGCCAGACGGGACTAGCTATACGCAGTATTTT.

CDR3 loop: CASSPPQPHYGYTF. CDR3 DNA sequence: TGTGCCAGCAGCCCCCCACAACCCCACTATGGCTACACCTTC. J is TRBJ1-2 and V is TRBV9; no clear D. V was pared by 4 bases and J by 3 bases, with 13 bases between. There are 14 residues in the CDR3. The V gene's germline CDR1 is SGDLS and CDR2 YYNGEE.

The rearrangement links TRBV25-1 to TRBJ1-1; D unresolved. Trimming left V 3 bases short and J 6 bases short, with 11 bases between. This CDR3 has 13 amino acids. Germline CDR1 MGHDK, CDR2 SYGVNS. The CDR3 DNA sequence: TGTGCCAGCAGTGAGGTAGGTTTGGCTGAAGCTTTCTTT. Translated: CASSEVGLAEAFF. The full variable domain, rest sourced from reference TRBV25-1 and TRBJ1-1, is EADIYQTPRYLVIGTGKKITLECSQTMGHDKMYWYQQDPGMELHLIHYSYGVNSTEKGDLSSESTVSRIRTEHFPLTLESARPSHTSQYLCASSEVGLAEAFFGQGTRLTVV.

This chain joins TRBV29-1 and TRBJ2-1, with D hard to call. CDR1 and CDR2 from the germline V gene are SQVTM and ANQGSEA. Trimming left V 1 base short and J 8 bases short, with 12 bases between. CDR3 length equals 13 residues. CDR3 DNA sequence: TGCAGCGTTGAAGGTGAACATTTGGATGAGCAGTTCTTC. Its translation is CSVEGEHLDEQFF.

Regarding this clone: Other nucleotide sequences in the sample specify the same CDR3. This rearrangement joins TRBV5-1 to TRBJ2-1; the match to TRBD2 covers 9 bases. CDR1 is SGHRS, CDR2 YFSETQ, per germline. CDR3 size: 16 residues. V was pared by 0 bases and J by 2 bases, with 3 bases of the junction left unmatched. CDR3 sequence: CASSLVSSGTYNEQFF. The DNA for the CDR3 is TGCGCCAGCAGCTTGGTGTCTAGCGGGACCTACAATGAGCAGTTCTTC.

This chain's CDR3 is CASRGRGAFDEQFF. The CDR3 bases are TGTGCCAGCAGGGGGCGGGGGGCTTTTGATGAGCAGTTCTTC. The chain joins TRBV27 to TRBJ2-1; 8 bases are a match to TRBD2. The length of the CDR3 is 14 residues. Germline lookup yields CDR1 MNHEY and CDR2 SMNVEV (reference sequence). V shed 6 bases, J shed 8 bases, and the junction held 9 bases outside the gene matches.

This sequence joins TRBV5-1 and TRBJ2-7, with 11 positions matching TRBD2. Germline CDR1 reads SGHRS; CDR2 reads YFSETQ. J lost 7 bases, V lost 4 bases, and 13 bases had no gene match. CDR3 length: 16 amino acids. The CDR3 region has the DNA TGCGCCAGCAGCCCGGGACTAGCGGACTCCGCCTTAGAGCAGTACTTC. It is translated as CASSPGLADSALEQYF.

The rearrangement uses TRBV30 and TRBJ2-7; D possibly corresponds to TRBD2 (6 bases). The germline gives CDR1 GTSNPN, CDR2 SVGIG (reference sequence). The ends were cut back, 3 bases at V and 6 bases at J, with 9 bases in the middle. The CDR3 spans 11 residues. The chain's CDR3 is CAWSGGAEQYF. The CDR3 DNA follows: TGTGCCTGGAGCGGCGGGGCCGAGCAGTACTTC.

The chain carries TRBV30 and TRBJ2-1, with 12 bases lining up with TRBD2. The V segment lost 4 bases and the J segment 4 bases; nucleotides outside the gene matches: 2. CDR1 and CDR2 (germline): GTSNPN, SVGIG (reference sequence). This CDR3 is 14 amino acids long. This chain's CDR3 is CAWTLAGGYNEQFF. In nucleotides, the CDR3 is TGTGCCTGGACGCTAGCGGGAGGGTACAATGAGCAGTTCTTC.

This clone was seen only once. V gene TRBV9 combines with J gene TRBJ2-1; D is perhaps TRBD2 (5 bases). Germline lookup yields CDR1 SGDLS and CDR2 YYNGEE. V lost 4 bases to trimming and J lost 0 bases, with 8 bases between them. This CDR3 has 14 amino acids. The CDR3 nucleotides read TGTGCCAGCAGCCCGGCGGGCTCCTACAATGAGCAGTTCTTC. Its protein product is CASSPAGSYNEQFF.

V usage is TRBV18 and J usage is TRBJ2-7; possible D gene TRBD2, 5 bases. Trimming cost V 8 bases and J 0 bases, with 8 bases left between them. The CDR3 is made up of 12 amino acids. Per the germline V gene, CDR1 is KGHSH and CDR2 is LQKENI. CDR3 sequence reads: CASRGPSYEQYF. The CDR3 coding sequence is TGTGCCAGCCGAGGGCCCTCCTACGAGCAGTACTTC.

V and J are TRBV4-1 and TRBJ1-2; D is ambiguous. Trimming removed 3 bases from V and 8 bases from J, with 25 bases in between. The CDR3 extends over 17 amino acids. The germline CDR1 and CDR2 sequences are MGHRA and YSYEKL. CDR3 bases: TGCGCCAGCAGCCACCCCGAAGACGTAGTTCTCCTTGGGGGCTACACCTTC. Residues: CASSHPEDVVLLGGYTF.

The V gene is TRBV7-9, the J gene TRBJ2-7; 8 bases map to TRBD2. The CDR3 runs to 13 residues. V lost 7 bases, J lost 4 bases, and 6 bases stayed unmatched. CDR1 is SEHNR, CDR2 FQNEAQ, per germline (reference sequence). The CDR3 sequence is CASIKSGGYEQYF. CDR3 nucleotides: TGTGCCAGCATCAAATCGGGAGGGTACGAGCAGTACTTC.

The chain joins TRBV5-6 to TRBJ2-5; no definite D call. V lost 0 bases, J lost 7 bases, and 13 bases lay in between. The CDR3 totals 14 residues. CDR1 is SGHDT and CDR2 is YYEEEE in the germline V gene. CDR3 amino acids: CASSLGSSSATQYF. CDR3 DNA: TGTGCCAGCAGCTTGGGTTCTAGTTCGGCGACCCAGTACTTC.

The genes are TRBV7-9 and TRBJ2-5; D is unclear. Judging by the DNA end, TRBJ2-7 fits better; the J call may be wrong. CDR1 is SEHNR and CDR2 is FQNEAQ in the germline V gene (reference sequence). CDR3 length: 16 residues. CDR3 nucleotides: TGTGCCAGCAGCTTAGACCCCACAGCGTCAGTCTACGAGCAGTACTTC. This codes for CASSLDPTASVYEQYF.

V gene TRBV13 combines with J gene TRBJ2-5; tentatively, D is TRBD2 (6 bases). Deletions cut 1 base from V and 1 base from J, with 13 bases between. Germline V gene data show CDR1 as PRHDT and CDR2 as FYEKMQ (reference sequence). There are 16 residues in the CDR3. The CDR3 reads CASSLDRGNAQETQYF. DNA for the CDR3: TGTGCCAGCAGCTTAGATCGCGGGAATGCCCAAGAGACCCAGTACTTC.

The chain has TRBV2 and TRBJ2-7; D ambiguous. Germline values: CDR1 SNHLY, CDR2 FYNNEI. The V end was cut by 4 bases, the J end by 12 bases, with 10 bases between. The CDR3 runs to 10 residues. The CDR3 sequence is CASSGARAYF. The CDR3 DNA reads as TGTGCCAGCAGTGGGGCCCGGGCGTACTTC.

The chain joins TRBV5-4 to TRBJ2-2; possible D gene TRBD1, 6 bases. CDR3 length: 14 residues. Looked up from germline, CDR1 is SGHNT and CDR2 is YYREEE (reference sequence). V dropped 0 bases and J dropped 5 bases, with 8 bases sitting between them. The CDR3 loop is CASSLVRGTGELFF. CDR3 nucleotides: TGTGCCAGCAGCTTGGTGAGGGGGACCGGGGAGCTGTTTTTT.

This clone was observed once. This chain uses TRBV21-1 with TRBJ1-1. TRBV21-1 is described as a pseudogene. The CDR3 consists of 16 residues. CDR3 in amino acids: CASSKSENKGNTEAFF. The CDR3 DNA sequence: TGTGCCAGCAGCAAATCGGAAAATAAGGGGAACACTGAAGCTTTCTTT.

The sample holds a few counts of this clone. The rearrangement uses TRBV19 and TRBJ2-1, with D uncertain. CDR1 LNHDA and CDR2 SQIVND come from the germline V gene (reference sequence). This CDR3 has 14 residues. V shed 4 bases and J shed 4 bases, with 11 bases lying between them. The CDR3 DNA sequence: TGTGCCAGTAGTAGCCTGCTCGGGTACAATGAGCAGTTCTTC. Its translation: CASSSLLGYNEQFF.